The 9 T cell receptor beta chains reported below all come from one sample, sequenced in a study of cytomegalovirus exposure and HLA in healthy donors. Primers included in the PCR were 60 Vbeta and 13 Jbeta primers. This table comes from immunoSEQ multiplex PCR, and its TCRdb copy is limited to in-frame clones, with some not included. The sample yields 200,000 to 250,000 clones, over 65% seen once. The sample taken for sequencing was PBMCs. The receptors derive from a human donor in good health.

CDR3 in DNA: TGCGCCAGCAGCTTGGAAGGACAGGGGGTCTCTGGGGCCAACGTCCTGACTTTC. As protein: CASSLEGQGVSGANVLTF. The chain employs TRBV5-1 and TRBJ2-6; TRBD1 matches at 10 bases. Germline CDR1 SGHRS, CDR2 YFSETQ. Trimming removed 0 bases from V and 0 bases from J; junction bases left unmatched: 3. The CDR3 is 18 amino acids.

This chain uses TRBV7-2 with TRBJ1-1, with 7 bases that match TRBD1. Germline loops: CDR1 SGHTA, CDR2 FQGNSA. V shed 5 bases and J 0 bases; nucleotides not matched to a gene: 6. This CDR3 region has 15 residues. The CDR3 loop reads CASSQDTGVNTEAFF. The CDR3, as DNA: TGTGCCAGCAGCCAAGACACAGGGGTGAACACTGAAGCTTTCTTT.

J is TRBJ2-7 and V is TRBV19, with D possibly matching TRBD2 (5 bases). The CDR3 contains 12 residues. With 1 base removed from V and 5 bases from J, the gap between germline ends came to 6 bases. The germline gives CDR1 LNHDA, CDR2 SQIVND (reference sequence). CDR3 protein: CASSIAGNEQYF. Written as DNA, the CDR3 is TGTGCCAGTAGTATAGCCGGGAACGAGCAGTACTTC.

The V gene is TRBV7-2, the J gene TRBJ2-1, with 12 bases aligning to TRBD2. The CDR3 contains 17 residues. Germline CDR1 reads SGHTA; CDR2 reads FQGNSA. V lost 5 bases, J lost 0 bases, and 5 bases stayed unmatched. The CDR3 protein is CASSKTSGSFSYNEQFF. The CDR3 DNA reads TGTGCCAGCAGCAAGACTAGCGGGAGTTTCTCCTACAATGAGCAGTTCTTC.

This chain links TRBV20-1 with TRBJ2-3, with D possibly being TRBD1 (5 bases). This CDR3 comprises 11 residues. Trimming took 3 bases from V and 6 from J, leaving 7 bases between them. The germline V gene encodes CDR1 DFQATT and CDR2 SNEGSKA (reference sequence). CDR3 coding DNA: TGCAGTGCTAGTCCAGGGGATACGCAGTATTTT. This translates into CSASPGDTQYF.

V is TRBV9 and J is TRBJ2-7; TRBD1 aligns across 10 bases. The CDR3 totals 15 residues. V dropped 0 bases and J dropped 2; count of bases not matched to a gene: 2. CDR1 is SGDLS, CDR2 YYNGEE, per germline. The CDR3 DNA is TGTGCCAGCAGCGTAGGACAGGGGGCCCCCTACGAGCAGTACTTC. Protein product: CASSVGQGAPYEQYF.

The CDR3 protein is CASSEGAQPQHF. The CDR3 nucleotides are TGTGCCAGCAGTGAAGGGGCTCAGCCCCAGCATTTT. This chain links TRBV2 with TRBJ1-5; D uncertain. Germline CDR1 SNHLY, CDR2 FYNNEI. The germline V and J ends were trimmed by 1 base and 6 bases, with 4 bases remaining between them. The CDR3 covers 12 residues.

This chain joins TRBV20-1 and TRBJ2-7; the D gene is possibly TRBD2 (5 bases). V lost 3 bases and J lost 9, with 12 bases in between. Germline CDR1 reads DFQATT; CDR2 reads SNEGSKA (reference sequence). The length of the CDR3 is 11 residues. The DNA for the CDR3 is TGCAGTGCTAGCTCGGGGTGGGGGCAGTACTTC. It yields the protein CSASSGWGQYF.

V usage is TRBV9 and J usage is TRBJ1-2; D gene uncertain. The CDR3 contains 14 residues. In germline, CDR1 is SGDLS, CDR2 YYNGEE. Trimming cost V 0 bases and J 8 bases, with 14 bases left between them. The CDR3 spells CASSVGEGGLGYTF. The CDR3 DNA reads as TGTGCCAGCAGCGTAGGAGAGGGAGGGCTAGGCTACACCTTC. The whole variable domain, filled in from reference TRBV9 and TRBJ1-2, reads DSGVTQTPKHLITATGQRVTLRCSPRSGDLSVYWYQQSLDQGLQFLIQYYNGEERAKGNILERFSAQQFPDLHSELNLSSLELGDSALYFCASSVGEGGLGYTFGSGTRLTVV.